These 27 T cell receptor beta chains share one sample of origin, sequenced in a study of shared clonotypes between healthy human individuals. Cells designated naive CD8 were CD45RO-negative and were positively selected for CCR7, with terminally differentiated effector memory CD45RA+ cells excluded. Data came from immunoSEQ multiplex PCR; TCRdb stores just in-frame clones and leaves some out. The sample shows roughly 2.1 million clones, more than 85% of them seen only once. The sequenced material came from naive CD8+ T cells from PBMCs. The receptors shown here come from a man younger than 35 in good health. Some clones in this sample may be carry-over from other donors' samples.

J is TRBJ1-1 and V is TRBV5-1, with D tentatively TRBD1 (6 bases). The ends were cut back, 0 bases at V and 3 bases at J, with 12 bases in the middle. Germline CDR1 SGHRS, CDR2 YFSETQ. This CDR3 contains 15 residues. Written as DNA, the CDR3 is TGCGCCAGCAGCTTGGGCGGCAGGGGTGACACTGAAGCTTTCTTT. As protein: CASSLGGRGDTEAFF.

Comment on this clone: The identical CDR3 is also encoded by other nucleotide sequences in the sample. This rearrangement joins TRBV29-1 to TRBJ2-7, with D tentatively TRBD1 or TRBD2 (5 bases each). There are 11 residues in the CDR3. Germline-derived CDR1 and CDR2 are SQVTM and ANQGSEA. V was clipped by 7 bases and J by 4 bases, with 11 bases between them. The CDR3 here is CSAGTPYEQYF. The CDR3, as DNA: TGCAGCGCAGGGACCCCGTACGAGCAGTACTTC.

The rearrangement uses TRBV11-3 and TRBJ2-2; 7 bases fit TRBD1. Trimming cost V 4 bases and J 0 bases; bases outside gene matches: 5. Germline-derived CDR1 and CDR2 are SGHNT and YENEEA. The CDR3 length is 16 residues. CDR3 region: CASSSTTGTNTGELFF. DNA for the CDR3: TGTGCCAGCAGCTCAACGACAGGGACGAACACCGGGGAGCTGTTTTTT.

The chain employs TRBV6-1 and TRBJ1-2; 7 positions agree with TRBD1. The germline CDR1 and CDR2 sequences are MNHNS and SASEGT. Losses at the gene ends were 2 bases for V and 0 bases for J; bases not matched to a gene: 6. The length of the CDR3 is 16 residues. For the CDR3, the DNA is TGTGCCAGCAGTGAATGGTCAGGGGGTACTAACTATGGCTACACCTTC. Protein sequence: CASSEWSGGTNYGYTF.

This chain's CDR3 is CASSQDAASGMRTGELFF. The CDR3 DNA follows: TGCGCCAGCAGCCAAGATGCGGCTAGCGGGATGAGGACCGGGGAGCTGTTTTTT. The V and J genes are TRBV4-3 and TRBJ2-2; 9 positions agree with TRBD2. The V segment lost 0 bases and the J segment 5 bases; nucleotides outside the gene matches: 10. The CDR3 runs 18 residues. Germline V CDR1 and CDR2: LGHNA, YSLEER.

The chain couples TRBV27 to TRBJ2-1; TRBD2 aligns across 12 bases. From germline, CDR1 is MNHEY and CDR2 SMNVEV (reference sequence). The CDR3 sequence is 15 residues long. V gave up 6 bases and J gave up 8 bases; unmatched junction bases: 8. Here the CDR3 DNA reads TGTGCCAGCAGCCTCCTAGCGGGAGGGTTCGATGAGCAGTTCTTC. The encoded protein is CASSLLAGGFDEQFF.

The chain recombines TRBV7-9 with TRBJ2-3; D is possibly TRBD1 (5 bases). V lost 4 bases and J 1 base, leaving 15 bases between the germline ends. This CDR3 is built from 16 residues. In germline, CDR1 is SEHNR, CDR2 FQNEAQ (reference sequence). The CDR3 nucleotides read TGTGCCAGCAGCTCCTCCAGGGCCCTTGGCACAGATACGCAGTATTTT. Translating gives CASSSSRALGTDTQYF. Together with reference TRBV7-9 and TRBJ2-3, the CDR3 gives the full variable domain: DTGVSQNPRHKITKRGQNVTFRCDPISEHNRLYWYRQTLGQGPEFLTYFQNEAQLEKSRLLSDRFSAERPKGSFSTLEIQRTEQGDSAMYLCASSSSRALGTDTQYFGPGTRLTVL.

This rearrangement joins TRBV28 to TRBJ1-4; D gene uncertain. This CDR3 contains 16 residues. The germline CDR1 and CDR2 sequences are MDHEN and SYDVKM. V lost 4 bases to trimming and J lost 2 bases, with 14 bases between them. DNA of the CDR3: TGTGCCAGCAGTTCCCGTTTAAGAGGTACTAATGAAAAACTGTTTTTT. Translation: CASSSRLRGTNEKLFF.

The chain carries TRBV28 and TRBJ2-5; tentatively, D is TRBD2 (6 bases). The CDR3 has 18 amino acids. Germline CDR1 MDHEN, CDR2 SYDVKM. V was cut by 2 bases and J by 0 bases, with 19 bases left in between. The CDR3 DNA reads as TGTGCCAGCAGTTTACCCCCAGGTAGCGGAGGGTACCAAGAGACCCAGTACTTC. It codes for CASSLPPGSGGYQETQYF. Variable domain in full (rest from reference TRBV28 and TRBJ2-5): DVKVTQSSRYLVKRTGEKVFLECVQDMDHENMFWYRQDPGLGLRLIYFSYDVKMKEKGDIPEGYSVSREKKERFSLILESASTNQTSMYLCASSLPPGSGGYQETQYFGPGTRLLVL.

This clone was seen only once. Here the CDR3 DNA reads TGTGCCAGCAGTTTATTATCGGACAGGGGGCGCGAAGAGACCCAGTACTTC. Translating it yields CASSLLSDRGREETQYF. This sequence joins TRBV28 and TRBJ2-5; 11 positions agree with TRBD1. The CDR3 covers 17 residues. Unmatched junction bases numbered 7, after V lost 1 base and J lost 3 bases. Germline V gene sequence: CDR1 MDHEN, CDR2 SYDVKM.

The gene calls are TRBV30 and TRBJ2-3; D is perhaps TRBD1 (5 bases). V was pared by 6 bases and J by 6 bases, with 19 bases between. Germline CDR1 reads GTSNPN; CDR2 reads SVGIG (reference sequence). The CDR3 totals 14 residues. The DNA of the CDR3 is TGTGCCTGCCAAACCTACACTAAGGGGGATACGCAGTATTTT. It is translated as CACQTYTKGDTQYF.

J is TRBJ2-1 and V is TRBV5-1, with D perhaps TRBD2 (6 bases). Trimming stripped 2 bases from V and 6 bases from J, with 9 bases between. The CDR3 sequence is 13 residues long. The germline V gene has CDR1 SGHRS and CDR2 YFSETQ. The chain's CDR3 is CASSFRGGNEQFF. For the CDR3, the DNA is TGCGCCAGCAGCTTTAGGGGAGGCAATGAGCAGTTCTTC.

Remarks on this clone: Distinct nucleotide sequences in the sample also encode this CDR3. The CDR3 loop reads CSVVDSYYGYTF. CDR3 DNA: TGCAGCGTTGTAGACAGTTACTATGGCTACACCTTC. V usage is TRBV29-1 and J usage is TRBJ1-2, with D perhaps matching TRBD1 (5 bases). V lost 4 bases and J 3 bases, leaving 9 bases between the germline ends. Per germline, CDR1 SQVTM and CDR2 ANQGSEA. The CDR3 sequence is 12 residues long. Based on the CDR3 plus reference TRBV29-1 and TRBJ1-2, the full variable domain is SAVISQKPSRDICQRGTSLTIQCQVDSQVTMMFWYRQQPGQSLTLIATANQGSEATYESGFVIDKFPISRPNLTFSTLTVSNMSPEDSSIYLCSVVDSYYGYTFGSGTRLTVV.

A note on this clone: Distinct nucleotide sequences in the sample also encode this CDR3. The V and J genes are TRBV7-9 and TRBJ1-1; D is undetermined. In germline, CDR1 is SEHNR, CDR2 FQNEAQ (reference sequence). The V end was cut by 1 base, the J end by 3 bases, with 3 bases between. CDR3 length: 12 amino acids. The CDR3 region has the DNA TGTGCCAGCAGCTTAGACCACACTGAAGCTTTCTTT. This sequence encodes CASSLDHTEAFF.

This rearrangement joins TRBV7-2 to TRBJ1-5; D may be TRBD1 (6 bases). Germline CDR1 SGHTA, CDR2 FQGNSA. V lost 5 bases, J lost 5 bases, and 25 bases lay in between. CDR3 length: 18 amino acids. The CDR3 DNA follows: TGTGCCAGCAGCCACGGTCCAGGGGCCGTCTCTGTCTATCAGCCCCAGCATTTT. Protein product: CASSHGPGAVSVYQPQHF. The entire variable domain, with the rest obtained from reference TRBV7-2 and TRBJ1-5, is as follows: GAGVSQSPSNKVTEKGKDVELRCDPISGHTALYWYRQSLGQGLEFLIYFQGNSAPDKSGLPSDRFSAERTGGSVSTLTIQRTQQEDSAVYLCASSHGPGAVSVYQPQHFGDGTRLSIL.

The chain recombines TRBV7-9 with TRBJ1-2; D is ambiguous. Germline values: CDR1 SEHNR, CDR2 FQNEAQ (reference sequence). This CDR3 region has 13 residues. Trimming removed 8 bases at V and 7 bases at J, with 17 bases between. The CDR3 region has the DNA TGTGCCAGCTACTTAGCAGAAGAGAGTGGCTACACCTTC. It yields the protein CASYLAEESGYTF.

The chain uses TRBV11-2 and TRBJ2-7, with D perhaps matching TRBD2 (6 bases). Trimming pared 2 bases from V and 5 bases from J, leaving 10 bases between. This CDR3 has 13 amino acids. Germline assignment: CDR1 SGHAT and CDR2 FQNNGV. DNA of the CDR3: TGTGCCAGCAGCTTATCGGCGGGACACGAGCAGTACTTC. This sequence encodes CASSLSAGHEQYF.

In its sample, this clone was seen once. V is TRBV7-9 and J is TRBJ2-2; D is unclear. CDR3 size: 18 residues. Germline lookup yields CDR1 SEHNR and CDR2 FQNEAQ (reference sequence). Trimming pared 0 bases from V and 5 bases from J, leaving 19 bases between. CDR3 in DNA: TGTGCCAGCAGCTTAGCGGAGTTAGTTAATGGGTCGACCGGGGAGCTGTTTTTT. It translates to CASSLAELVNGSTGELFF.

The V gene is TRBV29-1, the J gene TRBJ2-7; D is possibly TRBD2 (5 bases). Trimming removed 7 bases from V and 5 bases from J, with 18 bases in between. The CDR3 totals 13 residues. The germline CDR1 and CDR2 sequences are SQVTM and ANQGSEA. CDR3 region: CSAGVGKRDEQYF. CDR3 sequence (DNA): TGCAGCGCGGGCGTAGGGAAGAGGGACGAGCAGTACTTC.

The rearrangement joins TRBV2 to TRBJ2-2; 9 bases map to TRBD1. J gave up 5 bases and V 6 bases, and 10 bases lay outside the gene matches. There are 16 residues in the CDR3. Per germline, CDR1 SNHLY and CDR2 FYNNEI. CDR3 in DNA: TGTGCCAGCAGCCCTCCGGGACAGGGATTAACCGGGGAGCTGTTTTTT. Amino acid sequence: CASSPPGQGLTGELFF.

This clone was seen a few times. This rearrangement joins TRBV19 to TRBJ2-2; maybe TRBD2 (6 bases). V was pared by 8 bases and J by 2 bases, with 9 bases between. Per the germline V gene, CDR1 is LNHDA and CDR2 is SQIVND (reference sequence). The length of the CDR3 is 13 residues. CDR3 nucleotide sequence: TGTGCCAGTGGGACTCACAACACCGGGGAGCTGTTTTTT. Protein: CASGTHNTGELFF.

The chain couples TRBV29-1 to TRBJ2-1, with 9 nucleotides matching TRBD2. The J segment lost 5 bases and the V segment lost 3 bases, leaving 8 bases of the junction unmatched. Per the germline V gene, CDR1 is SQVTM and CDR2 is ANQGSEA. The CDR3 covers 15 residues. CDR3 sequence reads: CSVDTGLAIHNEQFF. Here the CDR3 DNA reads TGCAGCGTTGATACGGGACTAGCTATCCACAATGAGCAGTTCTTC.

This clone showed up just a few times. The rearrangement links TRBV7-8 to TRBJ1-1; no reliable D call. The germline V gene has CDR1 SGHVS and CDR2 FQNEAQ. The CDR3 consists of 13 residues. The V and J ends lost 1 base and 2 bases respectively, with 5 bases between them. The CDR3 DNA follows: TGTGCCAGCAGCTTAGAGGTTAACACTGAAGCTTTCTTT. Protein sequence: CASSLEVNTEAFF.

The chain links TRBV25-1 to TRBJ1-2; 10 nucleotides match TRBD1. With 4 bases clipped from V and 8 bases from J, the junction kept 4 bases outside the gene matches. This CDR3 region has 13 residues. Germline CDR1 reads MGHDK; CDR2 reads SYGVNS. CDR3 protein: CASSVDRGHGYTF. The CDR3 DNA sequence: TGTGCCAGCAGTGTTGACAGGGGGCACGGCTACACCTTC.

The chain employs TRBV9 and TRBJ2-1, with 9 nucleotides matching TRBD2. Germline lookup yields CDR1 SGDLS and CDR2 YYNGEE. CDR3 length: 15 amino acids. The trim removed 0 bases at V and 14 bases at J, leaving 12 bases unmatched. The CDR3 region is CASSVGGGRGSGEFF. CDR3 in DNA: TGTGCCAGCAGCGTAGGTGGCGGGAGGGGATCTGGGGAGTTCTTC. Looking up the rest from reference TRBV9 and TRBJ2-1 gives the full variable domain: DSGVTQTPKHLITATGQRVTLRCSPRSGDLSVYWYQQSLDQGLQFLIQYYNGEERAKGNILERFSAQQFPDLHSELNLSSLELGDSALYFCASSVGGGRGSGEFFGPGTRLTVL.

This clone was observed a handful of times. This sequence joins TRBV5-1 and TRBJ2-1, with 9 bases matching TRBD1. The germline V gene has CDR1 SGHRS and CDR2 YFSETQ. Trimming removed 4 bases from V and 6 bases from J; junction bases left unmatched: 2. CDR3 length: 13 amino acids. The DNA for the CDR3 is TGCGCCAGCAGCGTGGACAGGGGCAATGAGCAGTTCTTC. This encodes CASSVDRGNEQFF.

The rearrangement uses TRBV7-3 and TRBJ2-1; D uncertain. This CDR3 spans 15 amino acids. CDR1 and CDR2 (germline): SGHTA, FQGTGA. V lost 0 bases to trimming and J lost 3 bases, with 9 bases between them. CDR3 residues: CASSLTRSIYNEQFF. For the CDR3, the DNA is TGTGCCAGCAGCTTAACGCGCTCGATCTACAATGAGCAGTTCTTC. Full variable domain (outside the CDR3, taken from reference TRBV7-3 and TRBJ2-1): GAGVSQTPSNKVTEKGKYVELRCDPISGHTALYWYRQSLGQGPEFLIYFQGTGAADDSGLPNDRFFAVRPEGSVSTLKIQRTERGDSAVYLCASSLTRSIYNEQFFGPGTRLTVL.